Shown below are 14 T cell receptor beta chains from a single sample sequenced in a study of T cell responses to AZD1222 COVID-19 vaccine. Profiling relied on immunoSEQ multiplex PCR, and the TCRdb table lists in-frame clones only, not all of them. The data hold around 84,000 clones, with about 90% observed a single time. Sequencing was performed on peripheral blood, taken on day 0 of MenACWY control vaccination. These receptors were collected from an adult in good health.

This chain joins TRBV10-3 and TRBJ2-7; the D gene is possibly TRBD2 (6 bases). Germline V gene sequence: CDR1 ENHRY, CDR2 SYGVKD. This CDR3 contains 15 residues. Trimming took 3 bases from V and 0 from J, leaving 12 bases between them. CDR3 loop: CAISDDAGNSYEQYF. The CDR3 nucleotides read TGTGCCATCAGTGACGACGCGGGGAACTCCTACGAGCAGTACTTC.

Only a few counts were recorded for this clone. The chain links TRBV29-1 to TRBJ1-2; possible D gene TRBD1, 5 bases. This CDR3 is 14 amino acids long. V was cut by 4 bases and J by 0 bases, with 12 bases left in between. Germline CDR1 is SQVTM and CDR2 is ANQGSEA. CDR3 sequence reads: CSVVSGLANYGYTF. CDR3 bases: TGCAGCGTTGTTTCGGGACTAGCTAACTATGGCTACACCTTC. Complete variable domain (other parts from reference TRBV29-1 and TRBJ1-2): SAVISQKPSRDICQRGTSLTIQCQVDSQVTMMFWYRQQPGQSLTLIATANQGSEATYESGFVIDKFPISRPNLTFSTLTVSNMSPEDSSIYLCSVVSGLANYGYTFGSGTRLTVV.

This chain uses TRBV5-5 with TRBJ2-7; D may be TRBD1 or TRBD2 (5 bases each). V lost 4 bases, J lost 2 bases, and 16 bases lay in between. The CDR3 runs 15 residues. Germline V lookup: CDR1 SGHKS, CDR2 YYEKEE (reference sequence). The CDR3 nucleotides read TGTGCCAGCAGCGTGGACGCTGGGGGTGCCTACGAGCAGTACTTC. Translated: CASSVDAGGAYEQYF. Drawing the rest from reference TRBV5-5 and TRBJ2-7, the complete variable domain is DAGVTQSPTHLIKTRGQQVTLRCSPISGHKSVSWYQQVLGQGPQFIFQYYEKEERGRGNFPDRFSARQFPNYSSELNVNALLLGDSALYLCASSVDAGGAYEQYFGPGTRLTVT.

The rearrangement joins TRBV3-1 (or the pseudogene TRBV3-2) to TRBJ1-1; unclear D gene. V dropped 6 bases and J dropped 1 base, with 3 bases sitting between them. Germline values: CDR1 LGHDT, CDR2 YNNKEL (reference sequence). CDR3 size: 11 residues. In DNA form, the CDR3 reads TGTGCCAGCAGAGGGAACACTGAAGCTTTCTTT. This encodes CASRGNTEAFF.

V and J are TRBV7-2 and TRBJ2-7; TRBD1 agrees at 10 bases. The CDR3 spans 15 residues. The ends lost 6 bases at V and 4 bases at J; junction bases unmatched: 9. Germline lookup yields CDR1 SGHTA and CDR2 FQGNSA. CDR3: CASRGGQGNLYEQYF. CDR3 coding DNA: TGTGCCAGCAGGGGGGGACAGGGGAATTTATACGAGCAGTACTTC.

The CDR3 spells CASSLSRTVNTEAFF. DNA of the CDR3: TGTGCCAGTAGTCTCAGTCGGACAGTGAACACTGAAGCTTTCTTT. The V gene is TRBV19, the J gene TRBJ1-1, with a possible D match to TRBD1 (6 bases). The germline V and J ends were trimmed by 5 bases and 0 bases, with 13 bases remaining between them. Germline assignment: CDR1 LNHDA and CDR2 SQIVND (reference sequence). The CDR3 is made up of 15 amino acids.

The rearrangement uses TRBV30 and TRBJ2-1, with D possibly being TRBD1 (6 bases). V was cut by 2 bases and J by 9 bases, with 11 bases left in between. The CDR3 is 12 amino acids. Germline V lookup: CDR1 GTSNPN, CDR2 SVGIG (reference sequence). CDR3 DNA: TGTGCCTGGAGTCGACAGGCCCTTGAGCAGTTCTTC. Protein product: CAWSRQALEQFF.

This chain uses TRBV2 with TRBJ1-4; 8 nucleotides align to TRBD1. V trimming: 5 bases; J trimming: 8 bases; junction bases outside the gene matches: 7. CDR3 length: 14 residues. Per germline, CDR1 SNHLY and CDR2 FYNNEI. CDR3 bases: TGTGCCAGCAGTACCGGACAGGGTGAGGAAAAACTGTTTTTT. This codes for CASSTGQGEEKLFF.

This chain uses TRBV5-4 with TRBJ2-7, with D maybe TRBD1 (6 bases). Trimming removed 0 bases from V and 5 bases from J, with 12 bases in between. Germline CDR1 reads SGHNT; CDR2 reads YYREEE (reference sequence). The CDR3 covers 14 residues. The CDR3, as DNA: TGTGCCAGCAGCTTGGAGGGGGTATACCACGAGCAGTACTTC. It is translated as CASSLEGVYHEQYF. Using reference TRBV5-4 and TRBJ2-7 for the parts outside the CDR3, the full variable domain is ETGVTQSPTHLIKTRGQQVTLRCSSQSGHNTVSWYQQALGQGPQFIFQYYREEENGRGNFPPRFSGLQFPNYSSELNVNALELDDSALYLCASSLEGVYHEQYFGPGTRLTVT.

The CDR3 DNA sequence: TGTGCCAGCTCTCGCGACGGAAGCAATCAGCCCCAGCATTTT. Translating gives CASSRDGSNQPQHF. V is TRBV18 and J is TRBJ1-5; D is unresolved. CDR3 length equals 14 residues. Per germline, CDR1 KGHSH and CDR2 LQKENI. The V gene lost 6 bases and the J gene lost 1 base, with 10 bases spanning the gap.

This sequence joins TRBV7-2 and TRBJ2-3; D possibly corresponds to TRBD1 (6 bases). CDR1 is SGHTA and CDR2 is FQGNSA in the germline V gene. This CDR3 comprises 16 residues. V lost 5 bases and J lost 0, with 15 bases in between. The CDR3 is CASSTGLGASTDTQYF. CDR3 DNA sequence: TGTGCCAGCAGCACCGGACTGGGGGCTAGCACAGATACGCAGTATTTT. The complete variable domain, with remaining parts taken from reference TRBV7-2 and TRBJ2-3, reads GAGVSQSPSNKVTEKGKDVELRCDPISGHTALYWYRQSLGQGLEFLIYFQGNSAPDKSGLPSDRFSAERTGGSVSTLTIQRTQQEDSAVYLCASSTGLGASTDTQYFGPGTRLTVL.

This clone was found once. This CDR3 is CASSVGGSGIEAFF. CDR3 in DNA: TGTGCCAGCAGCGTAGGTGGATCGGGAATCGAAGCTTTCTTT. The rearrangement uses TRBV9 and TRBJ1-1; D is unclear. Trimming shortened V by 0 bases and J by 8 bases, and 14 bases separated the two germline ends. Germline V CDR1 and CDR2: SGDLS, YYNGEE. The CDR3 is 14 residues long.

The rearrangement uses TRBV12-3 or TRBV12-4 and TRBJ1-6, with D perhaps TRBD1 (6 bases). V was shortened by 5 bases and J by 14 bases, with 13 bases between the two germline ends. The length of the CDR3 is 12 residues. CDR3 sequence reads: CASSRDTKALHF. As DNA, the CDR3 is TGTGCCAGCAGTCGGGACACCAAGGCCCTCCACTTT.

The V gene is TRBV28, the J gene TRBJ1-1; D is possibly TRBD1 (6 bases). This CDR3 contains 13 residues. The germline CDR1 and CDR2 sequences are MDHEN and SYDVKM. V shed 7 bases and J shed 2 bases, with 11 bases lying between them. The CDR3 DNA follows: TGTGCCAGCATAGGACAGCTCAACACTGAAGCTTTCTTT. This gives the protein CASIGQLNTEAFF.